This TCR beta chain was sequenced for a study of cytomegalovirus exposure and HLA in healthy donors. Comments on this clone: Its antigen is not identified.

Germline loops: CDR1 SQVTM, CDR2 ANQGSEA. Deletions cut 6 bases from V and 8 bases from J, with 22 bases between. The CDR3 extends over 14 amino acids. Study-level points and caveats: As a later analysis showed, several of the most significant clusters appeared to be linked to common viral pathogens. The investigators catalogued under 200 TCR beta chains as cytomegalovirus-associated.

The PCR used 60 Vbeta and 13 Jbeta primers. The data were produced by immunoSEQ multiplex PCR, yet TCRdb's version contains in-frame clones alone and is incomplete. In all, the sample yields approximately 40,000 clones. The V gene is TRBV29-1, the J gene TRBJ1-2; TRBD1 is a possible D gene (6 bases). The sequencing input was PBMCs. The receptor's source is a woman in her 30s in good health and CMV-seronegative. The CDR3 sequence: CSVENRERDPGYTF. The CDR3 bases are TGCAGCGTGGAGAACAGGGAACGAGATCCGGGCTACACCTTC.